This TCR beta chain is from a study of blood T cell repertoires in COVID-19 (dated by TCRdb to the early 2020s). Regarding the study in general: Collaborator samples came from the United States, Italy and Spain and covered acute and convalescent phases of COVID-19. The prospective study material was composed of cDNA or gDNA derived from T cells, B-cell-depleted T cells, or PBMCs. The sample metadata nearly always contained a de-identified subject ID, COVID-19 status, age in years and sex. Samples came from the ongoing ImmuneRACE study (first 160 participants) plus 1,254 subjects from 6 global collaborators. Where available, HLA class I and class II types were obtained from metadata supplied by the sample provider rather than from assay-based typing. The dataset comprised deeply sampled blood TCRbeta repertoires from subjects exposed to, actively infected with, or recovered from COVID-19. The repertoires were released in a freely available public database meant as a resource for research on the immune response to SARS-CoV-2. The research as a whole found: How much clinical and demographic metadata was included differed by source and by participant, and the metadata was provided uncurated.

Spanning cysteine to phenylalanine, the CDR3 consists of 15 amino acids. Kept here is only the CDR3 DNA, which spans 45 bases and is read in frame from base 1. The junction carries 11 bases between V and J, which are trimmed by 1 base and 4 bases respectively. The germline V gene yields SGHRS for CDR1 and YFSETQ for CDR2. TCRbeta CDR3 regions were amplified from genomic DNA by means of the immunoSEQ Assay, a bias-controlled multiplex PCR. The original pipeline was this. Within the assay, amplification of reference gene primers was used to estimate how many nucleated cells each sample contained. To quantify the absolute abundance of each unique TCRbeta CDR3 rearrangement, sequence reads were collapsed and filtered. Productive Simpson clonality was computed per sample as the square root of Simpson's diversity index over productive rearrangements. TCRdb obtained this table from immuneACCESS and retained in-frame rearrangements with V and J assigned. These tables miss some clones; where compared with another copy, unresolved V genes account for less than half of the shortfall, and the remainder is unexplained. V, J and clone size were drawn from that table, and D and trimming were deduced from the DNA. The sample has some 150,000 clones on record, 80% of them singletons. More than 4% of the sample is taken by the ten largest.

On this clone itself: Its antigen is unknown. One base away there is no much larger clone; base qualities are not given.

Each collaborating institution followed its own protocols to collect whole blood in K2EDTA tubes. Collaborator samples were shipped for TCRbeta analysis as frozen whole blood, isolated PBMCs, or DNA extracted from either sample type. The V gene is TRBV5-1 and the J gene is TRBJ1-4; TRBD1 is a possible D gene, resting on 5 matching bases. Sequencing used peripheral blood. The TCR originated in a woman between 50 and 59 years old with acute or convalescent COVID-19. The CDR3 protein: CASSLLGGFNEKLFF. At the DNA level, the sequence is TGCGCCAGCAGCTTGTTGGGGGGTTTTAATGAAAAACTGTTTTTT.